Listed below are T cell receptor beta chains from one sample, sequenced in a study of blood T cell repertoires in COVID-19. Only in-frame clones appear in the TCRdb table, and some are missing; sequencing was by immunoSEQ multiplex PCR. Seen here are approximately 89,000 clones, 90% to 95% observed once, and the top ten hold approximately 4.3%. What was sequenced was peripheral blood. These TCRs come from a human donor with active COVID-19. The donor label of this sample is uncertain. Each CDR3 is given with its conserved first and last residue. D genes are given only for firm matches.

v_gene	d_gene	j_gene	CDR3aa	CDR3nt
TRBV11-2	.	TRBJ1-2	CASSLGPGRLAYGYTF	TGTGCCAGCAGCTTAGGTCCAGGGAGGCTGGCCTATGGCTACACCTTC
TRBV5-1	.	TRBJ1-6	CASSSEGVNSPLHF	TGCGCCAGCAGCTCAGAGGGAGTGAATTCACCCCTCCACTTT
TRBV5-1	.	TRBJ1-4	CASSLRSATNEKLFF	TGCGCCAGCAGCTTGCGCTCAGCAACTAATGAAAAACTGTTTTTT
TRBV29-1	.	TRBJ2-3	CSVGLTVTDTQYF	TGCAGCGTCGGACTAACGGTCACAGATACGCAGTATTTT
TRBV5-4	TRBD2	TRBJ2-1	CASSLSPSGGFGYNEQFF	TGTGCCAGCAGCTTGAGTCCTAGCGGGGGATTCGGTTACAATGAGCAGTTCTTC
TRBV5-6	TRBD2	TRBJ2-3	CASSLEPSGNTDTQYF	TGTGCCAGCAGCTTGGAGCCTAGCGGCAACACAGATACGCAGTATTTT
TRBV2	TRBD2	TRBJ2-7	CASKPGLAGGYEQYF	TGTGCCAGCAAACCCGGACTAGCGGGGGGCTACGAGCAGTACTTC
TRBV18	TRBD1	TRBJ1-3	CASSPGQYSGNTIYF	TGTGCCAGCTCACCGGGACAGTACTCTGGAAACACCATATATTTT
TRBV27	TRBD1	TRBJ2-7	CASSQPGDRAFYEQYF	TGTGCCAGCAGCCAACCCGGAGACAGGGCCTTCTACGAGCAGTACTTC
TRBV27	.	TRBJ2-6	CASSLGVAGQSGANVLTF	TGTGCCAGCAGTTTGGGGGTAGCGGGACAGTCTGGGGCCAACGTCCTGACTTTC
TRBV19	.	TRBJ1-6	CASSIGANNSPLHF	TGTGCCAGTAGTATCGGTGCAAATAATTCACCCCTCCACTTT
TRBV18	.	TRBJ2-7	CASSPAALYEQYF	TGTGCCAGCTCACCGGCTGCCTTGTACGAGCAGTACTTC
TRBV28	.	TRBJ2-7	CASSPETFGNYEQYF	TGTGCCAGCAGTCCAGAGACGTTCGGGAACTACGAGCAGTACTTC